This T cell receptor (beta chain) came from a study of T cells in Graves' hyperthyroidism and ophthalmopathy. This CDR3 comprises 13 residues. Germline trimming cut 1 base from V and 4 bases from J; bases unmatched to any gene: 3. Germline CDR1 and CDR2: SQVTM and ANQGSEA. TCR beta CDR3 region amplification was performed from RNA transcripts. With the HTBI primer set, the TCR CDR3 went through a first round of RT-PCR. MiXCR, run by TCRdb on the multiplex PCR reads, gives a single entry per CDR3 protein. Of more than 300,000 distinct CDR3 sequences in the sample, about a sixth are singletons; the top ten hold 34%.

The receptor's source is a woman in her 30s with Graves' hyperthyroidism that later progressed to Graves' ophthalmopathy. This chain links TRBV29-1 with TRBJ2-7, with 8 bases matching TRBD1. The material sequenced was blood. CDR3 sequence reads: CSVEGTGNYEQYF. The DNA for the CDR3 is TGCAGCGTTGAAGGGACAGGGAATTACGAGCAGTACTTC.